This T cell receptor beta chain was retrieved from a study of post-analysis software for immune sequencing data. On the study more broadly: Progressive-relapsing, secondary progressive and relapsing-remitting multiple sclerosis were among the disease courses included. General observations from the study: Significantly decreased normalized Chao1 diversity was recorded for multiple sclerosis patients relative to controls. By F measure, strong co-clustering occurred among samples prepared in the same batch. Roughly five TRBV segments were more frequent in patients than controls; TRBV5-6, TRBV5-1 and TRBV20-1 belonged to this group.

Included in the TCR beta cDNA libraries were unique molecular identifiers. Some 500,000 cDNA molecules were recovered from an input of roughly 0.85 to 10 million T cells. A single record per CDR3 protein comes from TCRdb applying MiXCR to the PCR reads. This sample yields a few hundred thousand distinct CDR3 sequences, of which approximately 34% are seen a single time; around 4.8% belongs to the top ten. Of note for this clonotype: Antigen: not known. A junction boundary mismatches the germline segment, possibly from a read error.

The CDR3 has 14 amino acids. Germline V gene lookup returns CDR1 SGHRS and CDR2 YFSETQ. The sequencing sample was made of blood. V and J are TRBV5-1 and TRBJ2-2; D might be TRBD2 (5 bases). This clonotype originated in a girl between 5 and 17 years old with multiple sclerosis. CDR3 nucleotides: TGCGCCAGCAGCTTGGAGAGTAACACCGGGGAGCGGTTTTTT. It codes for CASSLESNTGERFF.